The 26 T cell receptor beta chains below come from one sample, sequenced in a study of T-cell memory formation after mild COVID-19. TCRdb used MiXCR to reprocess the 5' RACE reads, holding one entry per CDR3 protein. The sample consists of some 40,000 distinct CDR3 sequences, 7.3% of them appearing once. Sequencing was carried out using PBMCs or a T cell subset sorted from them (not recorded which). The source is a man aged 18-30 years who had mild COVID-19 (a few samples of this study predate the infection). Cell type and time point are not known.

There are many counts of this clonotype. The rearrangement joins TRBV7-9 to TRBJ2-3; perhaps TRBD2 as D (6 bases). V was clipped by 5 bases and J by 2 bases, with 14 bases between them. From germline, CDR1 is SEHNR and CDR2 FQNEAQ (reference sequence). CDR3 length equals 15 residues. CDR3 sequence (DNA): TGTGCCAGCAGCGTACGGGGACTCATCACAGATACGCAGTATTTT. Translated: CASSVRGLITDTQYF.

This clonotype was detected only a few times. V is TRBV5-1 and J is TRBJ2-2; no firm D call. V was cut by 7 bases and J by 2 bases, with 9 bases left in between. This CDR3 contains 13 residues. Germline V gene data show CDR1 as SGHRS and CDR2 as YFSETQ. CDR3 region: CASLADNTGELFF. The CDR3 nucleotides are TGCGCCAGCCTGGCTGATAACACCGGGGAGCTGTTTTTT.

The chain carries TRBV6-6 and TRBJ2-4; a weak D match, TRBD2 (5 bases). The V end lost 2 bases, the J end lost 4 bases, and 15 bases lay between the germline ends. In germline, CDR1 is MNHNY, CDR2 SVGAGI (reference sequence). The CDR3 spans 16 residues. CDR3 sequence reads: CASSYGRGSGKNIQYF. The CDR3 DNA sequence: TGTGCCAGCAGTTACGGTCGGGGTTCGGGGAAAAACATTCAGTACTTC.

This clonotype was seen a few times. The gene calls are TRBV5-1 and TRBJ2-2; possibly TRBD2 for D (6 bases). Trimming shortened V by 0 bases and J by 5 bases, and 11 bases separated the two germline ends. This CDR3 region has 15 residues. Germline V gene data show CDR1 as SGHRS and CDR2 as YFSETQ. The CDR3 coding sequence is TGCGCCAGCAGCTTGGCTAGCGCCGGAACCGGGGAGCTGTTTTTT. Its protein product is CASSLASAGTGELFF.

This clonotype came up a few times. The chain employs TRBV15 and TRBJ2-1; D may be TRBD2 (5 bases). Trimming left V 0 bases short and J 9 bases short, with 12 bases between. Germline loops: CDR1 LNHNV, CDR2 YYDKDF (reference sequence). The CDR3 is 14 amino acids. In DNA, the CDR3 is TGTGCCACCAGCAGAGATGCGACTATACTTGAGCAGTTCTTC. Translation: CATSRDATILEQFF. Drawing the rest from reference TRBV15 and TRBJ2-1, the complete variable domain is DAMVIQNPRYQVTQFGKPVTLSCSQTLNHNVMYWYQQKSSQAPKLLFHYYDKDFNNEADTPDNFQSRRPNTSFCFLDIRSPGLGDTAMYLCATSRDATILEQFFGPGTRLTVL.

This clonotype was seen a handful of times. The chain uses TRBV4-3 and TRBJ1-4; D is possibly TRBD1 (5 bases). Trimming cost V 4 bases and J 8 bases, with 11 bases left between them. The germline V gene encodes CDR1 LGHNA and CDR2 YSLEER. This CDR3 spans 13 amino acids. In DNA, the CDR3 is TGCGCCAGCAGCCGAGACAGAGACGAAAAACTGTTTTTT. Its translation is CASSRDRDEKLFF.

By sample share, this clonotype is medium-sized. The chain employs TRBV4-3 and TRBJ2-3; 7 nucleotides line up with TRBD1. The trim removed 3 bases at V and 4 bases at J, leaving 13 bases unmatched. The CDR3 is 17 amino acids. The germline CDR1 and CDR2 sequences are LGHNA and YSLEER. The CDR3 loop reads CASSQSPGGGLADTQYF. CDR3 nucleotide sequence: TGCGCCAGCAGCCAGTCCCCAGGGGGTGGTTTAGCAGATACGCAGTATTTT.

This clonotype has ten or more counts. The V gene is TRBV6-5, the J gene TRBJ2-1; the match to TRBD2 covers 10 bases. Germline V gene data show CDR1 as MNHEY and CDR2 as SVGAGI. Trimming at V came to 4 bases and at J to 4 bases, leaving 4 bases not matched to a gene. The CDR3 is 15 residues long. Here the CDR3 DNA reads TGTGCCAGCAGTTCGCTAGCGGGGGTATACAATGAGCAGTTCTTC. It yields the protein CASSSLAGVYNEQFF.

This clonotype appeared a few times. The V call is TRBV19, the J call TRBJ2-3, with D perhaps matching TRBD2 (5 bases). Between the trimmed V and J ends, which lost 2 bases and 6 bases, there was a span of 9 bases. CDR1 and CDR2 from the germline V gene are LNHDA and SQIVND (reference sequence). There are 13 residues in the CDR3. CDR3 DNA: TGTGCCAGTAGTATATTAGCGCAGGATACGCAGTATTTT. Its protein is CASSILAQDTQYF.

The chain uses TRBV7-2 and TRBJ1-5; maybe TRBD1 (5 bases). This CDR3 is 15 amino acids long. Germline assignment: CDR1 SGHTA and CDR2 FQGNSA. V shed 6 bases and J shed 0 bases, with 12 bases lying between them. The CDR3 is CASSPRVNSNQPQHF. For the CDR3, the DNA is TGTGCCAGCAGTCCCAGGGTTAATAGCAATCAGCCCCAGCATTTT.

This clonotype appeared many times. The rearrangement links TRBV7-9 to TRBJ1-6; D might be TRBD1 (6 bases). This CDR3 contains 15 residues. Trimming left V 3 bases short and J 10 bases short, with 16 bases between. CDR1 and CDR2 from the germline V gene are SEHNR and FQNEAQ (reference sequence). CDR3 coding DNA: TGTGCCAGCAGCTTGGCAGGGGCGCGGAGCTCACCCCTCCACTTT. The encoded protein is CASSLAGARSSPLHF.

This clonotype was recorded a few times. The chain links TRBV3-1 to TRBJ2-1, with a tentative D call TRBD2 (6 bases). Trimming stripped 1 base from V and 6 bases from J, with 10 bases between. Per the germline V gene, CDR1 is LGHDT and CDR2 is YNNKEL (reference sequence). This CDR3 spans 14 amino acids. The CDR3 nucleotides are TGTGCCAGCAGCCAAGGGGAGGCGGGCAATGAGCAGTTCTTC. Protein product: CASSQGEAGNEQFF.

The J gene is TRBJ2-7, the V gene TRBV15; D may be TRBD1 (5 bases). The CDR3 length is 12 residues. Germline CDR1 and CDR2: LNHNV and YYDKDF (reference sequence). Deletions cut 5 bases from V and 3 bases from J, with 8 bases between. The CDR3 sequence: CATSPTGYEQYV. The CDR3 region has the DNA TGTGCCACCAGCCCAACAGGCTACGAGCAGTACGTC.

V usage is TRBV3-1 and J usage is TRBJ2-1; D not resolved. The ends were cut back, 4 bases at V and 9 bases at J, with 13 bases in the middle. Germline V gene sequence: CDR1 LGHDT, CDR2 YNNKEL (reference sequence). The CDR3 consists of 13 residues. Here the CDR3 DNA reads TGTGCCAGCAGCCGAGACCGGTGGGGTGAGCAGTTCTTC. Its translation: CASSRDRWGEQFF.

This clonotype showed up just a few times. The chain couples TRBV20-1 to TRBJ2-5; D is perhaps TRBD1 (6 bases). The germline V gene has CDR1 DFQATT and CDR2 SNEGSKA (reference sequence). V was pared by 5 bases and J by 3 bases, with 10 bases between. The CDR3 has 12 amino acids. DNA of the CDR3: TGCAGTGCTGTACAGGGTAAAGAGACCCAGTACTTC. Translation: CSAVQGKETQYF.

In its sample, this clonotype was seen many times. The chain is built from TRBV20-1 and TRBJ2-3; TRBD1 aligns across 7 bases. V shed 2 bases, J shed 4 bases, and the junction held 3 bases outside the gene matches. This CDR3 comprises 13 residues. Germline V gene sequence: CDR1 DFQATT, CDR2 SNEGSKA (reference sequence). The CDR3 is CSARITGADTQYF. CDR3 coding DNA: TGCAGTGCTAGAATAACAGGGGCAGATACGCAGTATTTT.

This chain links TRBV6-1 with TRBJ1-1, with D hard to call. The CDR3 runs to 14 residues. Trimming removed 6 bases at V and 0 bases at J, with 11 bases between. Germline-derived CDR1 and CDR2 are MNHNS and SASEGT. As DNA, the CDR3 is TGTGCCAGCAGCCCACAGCAAATGAACACTGAAGCTTTCTTT. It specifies CASSPQQMNTEAFF.

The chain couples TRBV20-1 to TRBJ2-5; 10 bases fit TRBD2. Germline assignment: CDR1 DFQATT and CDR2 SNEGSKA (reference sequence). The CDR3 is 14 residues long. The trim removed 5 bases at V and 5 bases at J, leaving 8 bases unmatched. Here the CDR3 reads CSASLAGAGETQYF. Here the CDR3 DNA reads TGCAGTGCTTCTCTAGCGGGGGCCGGCGAGACCCAGTACTTC.

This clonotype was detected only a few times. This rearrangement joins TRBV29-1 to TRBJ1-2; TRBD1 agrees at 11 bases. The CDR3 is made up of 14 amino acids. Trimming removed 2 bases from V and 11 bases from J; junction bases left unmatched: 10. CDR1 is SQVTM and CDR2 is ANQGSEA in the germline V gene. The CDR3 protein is CSVERTGGARLYTF. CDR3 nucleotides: TGCAGCGTTGAAAGGACAGGGGGCGCAAGACTATACACCTTC. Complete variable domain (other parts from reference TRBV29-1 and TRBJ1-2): SAVISQKPSRDICQRGTSLTIQCQVDSQVTMMFWYRQQPGQSLTLIATANQGSEATYESGFVIDKFPISRPNLTFSTLTVSNMSPEDSSIYLCSVERTGGARLYTFGSGTRLTVV.

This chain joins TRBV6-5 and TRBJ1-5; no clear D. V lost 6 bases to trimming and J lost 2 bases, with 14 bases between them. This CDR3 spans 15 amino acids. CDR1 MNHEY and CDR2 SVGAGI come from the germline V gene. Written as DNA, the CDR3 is TGTGCCAGCAGCCCCAATTGGGTGGGCAATCAGCCCCAGCATTTT. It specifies CASSPNWVGNQPQHF.

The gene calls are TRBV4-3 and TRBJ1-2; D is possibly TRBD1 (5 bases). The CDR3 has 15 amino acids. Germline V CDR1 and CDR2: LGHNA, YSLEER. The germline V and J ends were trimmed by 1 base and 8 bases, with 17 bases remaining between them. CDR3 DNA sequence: TGCGCCAGCAGCCAAGGGTCTGGGGGAGAGGACGGCTACACCTTC. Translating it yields CASSQGSGGEDGYTF.

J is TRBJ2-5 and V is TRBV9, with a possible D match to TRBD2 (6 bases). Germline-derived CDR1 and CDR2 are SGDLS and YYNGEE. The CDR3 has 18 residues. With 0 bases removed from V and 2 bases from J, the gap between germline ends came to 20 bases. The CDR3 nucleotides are TGTGCCAGCAGCGTAGGAGGGTTGGGCGGGGTAGGACAAGAGACCCAGTACTTC. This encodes CASSVGGLGGVGQETQYF.

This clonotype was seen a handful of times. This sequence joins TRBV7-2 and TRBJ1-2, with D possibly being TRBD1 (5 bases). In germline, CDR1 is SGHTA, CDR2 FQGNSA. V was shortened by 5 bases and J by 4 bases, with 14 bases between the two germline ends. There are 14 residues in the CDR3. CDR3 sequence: CASSPIPGTYGYTF. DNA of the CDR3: TGTGCCAGCAGCCCAATTCCGGGGACCTATGGCTACACCTTC.

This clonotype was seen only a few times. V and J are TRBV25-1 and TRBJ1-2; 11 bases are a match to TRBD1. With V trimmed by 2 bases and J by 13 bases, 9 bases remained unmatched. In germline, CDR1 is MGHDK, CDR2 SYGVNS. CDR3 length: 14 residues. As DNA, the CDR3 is TGTGCCAGCAGTGAAGGTTCAGGACAGGGGGCCGGCACCTTC. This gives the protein CASSEGSGQGAGTF.

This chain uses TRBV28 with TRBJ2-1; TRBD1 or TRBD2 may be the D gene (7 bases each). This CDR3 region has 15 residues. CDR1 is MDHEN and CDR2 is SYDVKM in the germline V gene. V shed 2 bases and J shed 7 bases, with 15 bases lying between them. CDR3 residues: CASSLVQGGKNEQFF. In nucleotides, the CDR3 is TGTGCCAGCAGTTTAGTCCAGGGGGGGAAGAATGAGCAGTTCTTC.

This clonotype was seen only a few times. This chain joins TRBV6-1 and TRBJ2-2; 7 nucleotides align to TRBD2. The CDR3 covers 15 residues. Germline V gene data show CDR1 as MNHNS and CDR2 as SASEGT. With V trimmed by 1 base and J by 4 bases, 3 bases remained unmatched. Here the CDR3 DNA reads TGTGCCAGCAGTGAAGGGGGAGGGGCCACCGGGGAGCTGTTTTTT. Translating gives CASSEGGGATGELFF.